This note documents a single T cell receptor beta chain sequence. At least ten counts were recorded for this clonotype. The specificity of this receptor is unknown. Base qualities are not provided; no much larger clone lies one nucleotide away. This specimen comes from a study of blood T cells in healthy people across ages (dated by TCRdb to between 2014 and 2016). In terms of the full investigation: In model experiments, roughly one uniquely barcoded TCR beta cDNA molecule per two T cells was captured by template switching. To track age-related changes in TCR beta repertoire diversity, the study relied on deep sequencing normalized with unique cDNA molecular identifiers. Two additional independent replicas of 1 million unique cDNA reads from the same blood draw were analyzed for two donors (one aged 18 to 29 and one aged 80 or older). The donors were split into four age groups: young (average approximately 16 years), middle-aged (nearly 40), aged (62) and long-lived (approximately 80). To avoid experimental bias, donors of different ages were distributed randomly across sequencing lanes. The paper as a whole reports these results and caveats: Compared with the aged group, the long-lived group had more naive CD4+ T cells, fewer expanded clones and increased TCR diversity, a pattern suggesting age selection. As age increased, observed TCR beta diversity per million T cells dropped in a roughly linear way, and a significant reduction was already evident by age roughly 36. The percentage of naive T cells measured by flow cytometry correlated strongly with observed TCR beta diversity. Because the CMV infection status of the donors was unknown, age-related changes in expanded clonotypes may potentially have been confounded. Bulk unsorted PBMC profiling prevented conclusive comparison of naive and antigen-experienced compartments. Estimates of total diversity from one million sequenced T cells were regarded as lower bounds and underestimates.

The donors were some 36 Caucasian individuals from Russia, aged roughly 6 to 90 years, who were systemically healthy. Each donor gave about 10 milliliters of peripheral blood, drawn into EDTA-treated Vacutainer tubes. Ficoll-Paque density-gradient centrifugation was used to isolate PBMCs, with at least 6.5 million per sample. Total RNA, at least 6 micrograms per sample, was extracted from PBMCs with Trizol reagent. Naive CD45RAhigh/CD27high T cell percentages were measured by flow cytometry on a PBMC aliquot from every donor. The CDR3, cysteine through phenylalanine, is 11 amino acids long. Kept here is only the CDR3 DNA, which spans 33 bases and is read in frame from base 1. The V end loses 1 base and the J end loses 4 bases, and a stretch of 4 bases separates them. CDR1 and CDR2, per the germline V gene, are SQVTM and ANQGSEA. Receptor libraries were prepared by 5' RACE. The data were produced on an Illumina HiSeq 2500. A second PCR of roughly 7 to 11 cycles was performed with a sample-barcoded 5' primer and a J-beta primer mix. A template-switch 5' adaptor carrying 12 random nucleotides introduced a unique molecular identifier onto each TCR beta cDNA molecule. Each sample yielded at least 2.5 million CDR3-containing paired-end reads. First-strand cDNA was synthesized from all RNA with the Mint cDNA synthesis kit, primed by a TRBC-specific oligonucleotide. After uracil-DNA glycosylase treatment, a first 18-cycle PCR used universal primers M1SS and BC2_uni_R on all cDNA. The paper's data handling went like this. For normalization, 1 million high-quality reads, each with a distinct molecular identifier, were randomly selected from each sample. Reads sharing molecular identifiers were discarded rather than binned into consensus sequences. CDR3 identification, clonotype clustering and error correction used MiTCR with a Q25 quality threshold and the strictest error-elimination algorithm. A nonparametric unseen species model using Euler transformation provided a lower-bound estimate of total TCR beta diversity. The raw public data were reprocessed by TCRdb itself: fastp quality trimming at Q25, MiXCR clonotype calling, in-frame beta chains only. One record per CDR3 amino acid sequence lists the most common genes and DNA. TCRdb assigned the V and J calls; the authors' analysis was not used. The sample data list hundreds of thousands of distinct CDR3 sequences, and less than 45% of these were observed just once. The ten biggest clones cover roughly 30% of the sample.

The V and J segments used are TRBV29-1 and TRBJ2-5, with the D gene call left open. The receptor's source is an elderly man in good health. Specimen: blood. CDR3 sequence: CSVEVVETQYF. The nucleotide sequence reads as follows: TGCAGCGTTGAAGTTGTAGAGACCCAGTACTTC.